Sequencing of this TCR beta chain was carried out in a study of cytomegalovirus exposure and HLA in healthy donors. Study information: In a previous analysis, 117 million unique TCR beta sequences were found from 150 million to 200 million T cells. HLA-typed donors were the source of approximately 80 million unique TCRs held in an early data release. Study-level results: Presence/absence analyses treated sequencing depth as roughly uniform across donors. In an earlier analysis, about 87% or about 30%: the productive usage of most TCR beta V segments.

With 60 Vbeta and 13 Jbeta primers, the PCR was carried out. Some clones are missing from TCRdb's copy, which holds only in-frame ones; the method was immunoSEQ multiplex PCR. The table lists 110,000 or so clones, approximately 8.6% of them singletons. Comments on this clone: Its antigen is as yet unknown.

This receptor was obtained from a woman aged 40 to 50 in good health and CMV-seropositive. Sequencing was done on a sample of PBMCs.

The CDR3, as DNA: TGTGCCAGCAGTGCGACAGGGATCTACGAGCAGTACTTC. It encodes CASSATGIYEQYF. V usage is TRBV6-1 and J usage is TRBJ2-5; TRBD1 aligns across 7 bases. The DNA matches TRBJ2-7 better at its end, which makes the J call doubtful. The CDR3 runs 13 residues. Germline assignment: CDR1 MNHNS and CDR2 SASEGT.